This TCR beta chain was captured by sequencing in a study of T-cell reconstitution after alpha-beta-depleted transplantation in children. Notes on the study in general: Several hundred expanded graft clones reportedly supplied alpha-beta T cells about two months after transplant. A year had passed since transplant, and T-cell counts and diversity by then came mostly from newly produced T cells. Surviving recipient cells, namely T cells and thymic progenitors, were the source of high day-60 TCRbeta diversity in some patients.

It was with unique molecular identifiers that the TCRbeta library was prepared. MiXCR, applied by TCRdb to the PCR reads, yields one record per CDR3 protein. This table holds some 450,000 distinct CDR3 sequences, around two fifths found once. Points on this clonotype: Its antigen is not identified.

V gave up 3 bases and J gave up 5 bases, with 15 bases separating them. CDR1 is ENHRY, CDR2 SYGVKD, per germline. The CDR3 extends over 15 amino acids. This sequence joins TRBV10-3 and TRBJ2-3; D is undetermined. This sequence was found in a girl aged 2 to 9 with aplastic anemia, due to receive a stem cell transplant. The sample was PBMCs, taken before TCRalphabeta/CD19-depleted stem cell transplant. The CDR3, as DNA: TGTGCCATCAGTGAAGTAAGGGTGGGGATAGATACGCAGTATTTT. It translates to CAISEVRVGIDTQYF.